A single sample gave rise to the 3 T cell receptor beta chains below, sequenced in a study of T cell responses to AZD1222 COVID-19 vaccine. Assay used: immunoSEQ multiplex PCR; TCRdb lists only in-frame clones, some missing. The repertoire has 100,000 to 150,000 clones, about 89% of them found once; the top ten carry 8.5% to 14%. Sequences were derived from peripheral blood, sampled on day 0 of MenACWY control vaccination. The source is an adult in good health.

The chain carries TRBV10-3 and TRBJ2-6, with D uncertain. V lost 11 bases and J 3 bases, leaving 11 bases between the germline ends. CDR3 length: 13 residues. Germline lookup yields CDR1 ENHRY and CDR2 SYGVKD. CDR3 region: CAPERGGANVLTF. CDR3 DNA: TGTGCCCCGGAGCGAGGTGGGGCCAACGTCCTGACTTTC.

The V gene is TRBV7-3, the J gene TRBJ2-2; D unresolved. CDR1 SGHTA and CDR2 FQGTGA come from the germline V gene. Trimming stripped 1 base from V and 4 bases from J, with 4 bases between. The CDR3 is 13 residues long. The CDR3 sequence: CASSLSPTGELFF. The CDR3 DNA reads TGTGCCAGCAGCTTAAGCCCCACCGGGGAGCTGTTTTTT.

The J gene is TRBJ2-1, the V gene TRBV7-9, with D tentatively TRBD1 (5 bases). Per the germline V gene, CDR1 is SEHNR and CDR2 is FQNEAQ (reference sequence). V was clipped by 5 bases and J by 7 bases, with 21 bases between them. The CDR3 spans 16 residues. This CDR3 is CASSLWGHKESNEQFF. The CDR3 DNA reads TGTGCCAGCAGCCTATGGGGCCACAAGGAGAGTAATGAGCAGTTCTTC.